This T cell receptor (beta chain) was identified during a study of T-cell reconstitution after alpha-beta-depleted transplantation in children (dated by TCRdb to between 2015 and 2016). Context from the whole study: T-cell immune reconstitution after TCRalphabeta/CD19-depleted allogeneic hematopoietic cell transplantation in children was quantitatively tracked in the study by means of TCR repertoire profiling. The investigation overall reported the following: In some patients, high TCRbeta diversity at day 60 was attributed to recipient T cells and intrathymic progenitors that had survived conditioning. Hyperexpanded clone frequencies declined over subsequent months; after one year, T-cell counts and TCRbeta diversity were mostly attributed to newly produced T cells. The apparently early recovery of alphabetaT-cell counts about two months after transplant reportedly depended on only several hundred rapidly expanded clones that came from non-depleted graft cells.

The germline V gene specifies SGHVS as CDR1 and FNYEAQ as CDR2. The CDR3 starts with the cysteine, ends with the phenylalanine, and has 18 residues. Of all the DNA, just the CDR3 is kept, 54 bases in frame from base 1. For this chain, trimming is 2 bases at the V end and 6 bases at the J end, and the number of junction bases without a gene match is 15. As concerns this clonotype: Its antigen is not yet known. No base qualities exist here, and no much larger clone lies one base off it.

The label giving this sample's treatment or condition can be read as: allogeneic hematopoietic cell transplantation with graft depleted of TCRalphabeta T cells and CD19 B cells. The transplant recipients were children given TCRalphabeta/CD19-depleted allogeneic hematopoietic cell grafts. The library relied on PCR. TCRdb shows the sequencer as Illumina HiSeq 2500. To normalize quantification of the TCRbeta repertoire, the TCR libraries were built with molecular barcoding that relied on unique molecular identifiers. In TCRdb, the public reads were trimmed at Q25 with fastp and aligned with MiXCR, with productive beta chains retained. Every entry covers one CDR3 protein and lists the most common genes and DNA from its rows. The sample records about 870,000 distinct CDR3 sequences, approximately 15% of which are singletons. The leading ten clones occupy approximately 4.5% of the sample.

The origin of this receptor is a male patient between 10 and 17 years old who had a stem cell transplant for acute lymphoblastic leukemia, so the T cells may come from the graft donor. Sequenced material: PBMCs, mostly from graft donor cells, taken 360 days after TCRalphabeta/CD19-depleted stem cell transplant. Here the chain combines TRBV7-6 and TRBJ2-1; a stretch of 8 junction bases matches TRBD1. The base sequence is TGTGCCAGCAGCTTACCCTTTGCCGGACAGGGTTACCGCAATGAGCAGTTCTTC. This translates into CASSLPFAGQGYRNEQFF.